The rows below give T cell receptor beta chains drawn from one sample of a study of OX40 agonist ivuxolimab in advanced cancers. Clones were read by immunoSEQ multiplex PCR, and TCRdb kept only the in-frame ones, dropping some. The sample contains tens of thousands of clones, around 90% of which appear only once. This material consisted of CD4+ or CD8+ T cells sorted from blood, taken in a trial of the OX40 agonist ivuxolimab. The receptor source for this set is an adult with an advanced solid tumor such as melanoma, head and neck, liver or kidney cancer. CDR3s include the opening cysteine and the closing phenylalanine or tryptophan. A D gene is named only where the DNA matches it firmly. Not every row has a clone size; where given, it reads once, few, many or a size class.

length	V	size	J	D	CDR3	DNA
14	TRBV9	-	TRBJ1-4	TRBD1	CASSLGQRNEKLFF	TGTGCCAGCAGCTTGGGACAGAGGAATGAAAAACTGTTTTTT
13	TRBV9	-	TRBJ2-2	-	CASSVGNTGELFF	TGTGCCAGCAGCGTAGGCAACACCGGGGAGCTGTTTTTT
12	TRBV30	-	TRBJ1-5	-	CAWSPRNQPQHF	TGTGCCTGGAGTCCACGGAATCAGCCCCAGCATTTT
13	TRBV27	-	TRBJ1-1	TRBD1	CASSLSRQGAAFF	TGTGCCAGCAGTCTGAGCCGACAGGGGGCGGCTTTCTTT
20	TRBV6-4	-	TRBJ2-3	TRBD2	CASSDAPGLAGAASTDTQYF	TGTGCCAGCAGTGACGCCCCGGGACTAGCGGGCGCTGCTAGCACAGATACGCAGTATTTT
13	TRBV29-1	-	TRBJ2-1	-	CSVDRVGTNEQFF	TGCAGCGTTGACAGGGTAGGGACCAATGAGCAGTTCTTC
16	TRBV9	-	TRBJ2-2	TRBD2	CASSVLAGVNTGELFF	TGTGCCAGCAGCGTCCTAGCGGGGGTGAACACCGGGGAGCTGTTTTTT
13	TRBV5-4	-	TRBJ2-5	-	CASSLDRQETQYF	TGTGCCAGCAGCTTGGACAGGCAAGAGACCCAGTACTTC
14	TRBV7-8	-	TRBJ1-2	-	CASSSYTGNYGYTF	TGTGCCAGCAGCTCATATACCGGGAACTATGGCTACACCTTC
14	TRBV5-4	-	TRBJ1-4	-	CASSFSPTNEKLFF	TGTGCCAGCAGCTTTTCCCCAACTAATGAAAAACTGTTTTTT
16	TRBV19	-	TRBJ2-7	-	CASSIDGQGSSYEQYF	TGTGCCAGTAGTATAGACGGGCAGGGCTCCTCCTACGAGCAGTACTTC
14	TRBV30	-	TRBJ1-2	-	CAWSRIQSGPGYTF	TGTGCCTGGAGTAGGATCCAGTCTGGGCCTGGCTACACCTTC
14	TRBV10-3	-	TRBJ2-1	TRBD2	CAISAAGGYNEQFF	TGTGCCATCAGTGCAGCGGGGGGTTACAATGAGCAGTTCTTC
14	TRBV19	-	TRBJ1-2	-	CASSIYVDNYGYTF	TGTGCCAGTAGTATTTATGTCGATAACTATGGCTACACCTTC
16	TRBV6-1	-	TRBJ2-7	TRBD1	CASSETGAVYGYEQYF	TGTGCCAGCAGTGAAACAGGGGCCGTCTACGGCTACGAGCAGTACTTC
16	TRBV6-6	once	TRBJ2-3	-	CASSYSGRVPTDTQYF	TGTGCCAGCAGTTACTCGGGCAGGGTGCCCACAGATACGCAGTATTTT
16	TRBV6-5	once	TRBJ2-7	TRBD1	CASSYSSGTGLYEQYF	TGTGCCAGCAGTTACTCGTCCGGGACAGGACTCTACGAGCAGTACTTC
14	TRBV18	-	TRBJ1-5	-	CASSTDGPNQPQHF	TGTGCCAGCTCAACGGACGGACCCAATCAGCCCCAGCATTTT
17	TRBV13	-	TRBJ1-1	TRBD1	CASSLGSGQGMNTEAFF	TGTGCCAGCAGCTTAGGATCAGGACAGGGGATGAACACTGAAGCTTTCTTT
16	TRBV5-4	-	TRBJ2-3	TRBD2	CASSLGLAGGPDTQYF	TGTGCCAGCAGCTTGGGTCTAGCGGGAGGGCCAGATACGCAGTATTTT
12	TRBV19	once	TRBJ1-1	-	CASSYGFTEAFF	TGTGCCAGTAGTTATGGATTCACTGAAGCTTTCTTT
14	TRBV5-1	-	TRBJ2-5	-	CASSLEGAGETQYF	TGCGCCAGCAGCTTGGAGGGGGCGGGGGAGACCCAGTACTTC
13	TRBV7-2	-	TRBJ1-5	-	CASSLVVGQPQHF	TGTGCCAGCAGCTTAGTTGTCGGTCAGCCCCAGCATTTT
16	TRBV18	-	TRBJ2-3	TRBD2	CASSLGRAGAQDTQYF	TGTGCCAGCTCTCTCGGTCGGGCGGGAGCTCAAGATACGCAGTATTTT
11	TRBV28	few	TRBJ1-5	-	CASSLVQPQHF	TGTGCCAGCAGTTTAGTACAGCCCCAGCATTTT
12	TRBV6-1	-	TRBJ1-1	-	CASRQMNTEAFF	TGTGCCAGCAGACAAATGAACACTGAAGCTTTCTTT
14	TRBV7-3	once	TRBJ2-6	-	CASSTNSGANVLTF	TGTGCCAGCAGCACCAACTCTGGGGCCAACGTCCTGACTTTC
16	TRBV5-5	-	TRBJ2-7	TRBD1	CASSPVRTGLFDEQYF	TGTGCCAGCAGCCCGGTTCGGACAGGGTTGTTCGACGAGCAGTACTTC
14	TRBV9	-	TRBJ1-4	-	CASSSRTANEKLFF	TGTGCCAGCAGCTCTCGGACAGCCAATGAAAAACTGTTTTTT
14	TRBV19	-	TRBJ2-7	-	CASSYSDRVYEQYF	TGTGCCAGTAGCTACTCGGATAGGGTGTACGAGCAGTACTTC
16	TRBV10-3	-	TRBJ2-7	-	CAISSITFGSTYEQYF	TGTGCCATCAGTTCCATTACCTTCGGGTCCACCTACGAGCAGTACTTC
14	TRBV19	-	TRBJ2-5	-	CASSLEAYQETQYF	TGTGCCAGTAGCCTAGAGGCATACCAAGAGACCCAGTACTTC
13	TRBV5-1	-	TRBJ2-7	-	CASSFQGGDEQYF	TGCGCCAGCAGCTTCCAGGGCGGTGACGAGCAGTACTTC
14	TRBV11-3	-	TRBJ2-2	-	CASSFGRNTGELFF	TGTGCCAGCAGCTTTGGACGGAACACCGGGGAGCTGTTTTTT
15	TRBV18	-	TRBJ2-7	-	CASSPGTLHSYEQYF	TGTGCCAGCTCCCCCGGAACCCTCCACTCCTACGAGCAGTACTTC
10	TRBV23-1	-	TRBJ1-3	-	CASSQNTIYF	TGCGCCAGCAGTCAAAACACCATATATTTT
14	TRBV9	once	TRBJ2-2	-	CASSRGQFGGELFF	TGTGCCAGCAGCCGCGGACAGTTTGGCGGGGAGCTGTTTTTT
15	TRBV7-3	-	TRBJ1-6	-	CASSARHGTNSPLHF	TGTGCCAGCAGCGCCCGCCACGGGACGAATTCACCCCTCCACTTT
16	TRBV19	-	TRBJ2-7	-	CASSPFPPRGKDEQYF	TGTGCCAGTAGTCCCTTTCCGCCCAGGGGCAAGGACGAGCAGTACTTC
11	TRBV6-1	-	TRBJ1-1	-	CASGQNTEAFF	TGTGCCAGTGGGCAGAACACTGAAGCTTTCTTT
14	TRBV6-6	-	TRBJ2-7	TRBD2	CASTATSGSDEQYF	TGTGCCAGCACCGCTACTAGCGGGAGCGACGAGCAGTACTTC
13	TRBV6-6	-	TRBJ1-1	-	CASRRQANTEAFF	TGTGCCAGCAGACGACAGGCGAACACTGAAGCTTTCTTT
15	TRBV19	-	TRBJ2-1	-	CASSIEGLPYNEQFF	TGTGCCAGTAGTATAGAGGGACTCCCCTACAATGAGCAGTTCTTC
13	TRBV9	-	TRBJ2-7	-	CASSVDPGVEQYF	TGTGCCAGCAGCGTAGATCCTGGAGTCGAGCAGTACTTC
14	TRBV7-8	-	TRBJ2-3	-	CASSPSRAHSEQYF	TGTGCCAGCAGTCCAAGTCGCGCCCACTCGGAGCAGTATTTT
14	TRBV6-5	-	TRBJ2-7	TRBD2	CASSSGGDPYEQYF	TGTGCCAGCAGCTCGGGGGGAGACCCCTACGAGCAGTACTTC
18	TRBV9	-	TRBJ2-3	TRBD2	CASSPGLAGRWVPDTQYF	TGTGCCAGCAGCCCGGGACTAGCGGGGCGGTGGGTCCCAGATACGCAGTATTTT
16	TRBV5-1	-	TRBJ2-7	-	CASSLTHSFRSYEQYF	TGCGCCAGCAGCTTAACCCATTCCTTCCGCTCCTACGAGCAGTACTTC
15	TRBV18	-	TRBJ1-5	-	CASSPLSNSNQPQHF	TGTGCCAGCTCACCACTATCAAATAGCAATCAGCCCCAGCATTTT
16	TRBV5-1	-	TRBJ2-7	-	CASSLSEVSFSHEQYF	TGCGCCAGCAGCTTGTCCGAAGTAAGTTTCTCCCACGAGCAGTACTTC
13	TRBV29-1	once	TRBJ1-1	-	CSVEGTVYTEAFF	TGCAGCGTTGAAGGTACAGTATACACTGAAGCTTTCTTT
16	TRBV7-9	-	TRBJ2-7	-	CASSSSTGTLSYEQYF	TGTGCCAGCAGCTCCTCCACCGGGACACTCTCCTACGAGCAGTACTTC
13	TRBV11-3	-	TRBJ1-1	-	CASLLADEGEAFF	TGTGCCAGCCTATTGGCGGATGAGGGTGAAGCTTTCTTT
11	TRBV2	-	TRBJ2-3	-	CASSEGDTQYF	TGTGCCAGCAGTGAGGGGGATACGCAGTATTTT
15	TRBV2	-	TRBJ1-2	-	CASRQRVFTGYGYTF	TGTGCCAGCAGGCAACGGGTCTTCACGGGCTATGGCTACACCTTC
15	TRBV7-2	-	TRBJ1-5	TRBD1	CASSLRQGGDQPQHF	TGTGCCAGCAGCTTAAGACAGGGAGGAGATCAGCCCCAGCATTTT
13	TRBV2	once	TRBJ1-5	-	CASSKDSNQPQHF	TGTGCCAGCAGCAAAGATAGCAATCAGCCCCAGCATTTT
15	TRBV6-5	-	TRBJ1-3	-	CASRRDRLSGNTIYF	TGTGCCAGCAGGCGCGACAGGCTCTCTGGAAACACCATATATTTT
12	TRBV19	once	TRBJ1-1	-	CATRWGNTEAFF	TGTGCCACTCGCTGGGGGAACACTGAAGCTTTCTTT